This TCR beta chain was identified in a study of blood T cell repertoires in COVID-19. Only in-frame clones appear in the TCRdb table, and some are missing; sequencing was by immunoSEQ multiplex PCR. This table has 310,000 or so clones, roughly 90% appearing once. The length of the CDR3 is 15 residues. Germline V lookup: CDR1 SGHAT, CDR2 FQNNGV. V was pared by 5 bases and J by 6 bases, with 5 bases of the junction left unmatched. Those who participated ranged in age from roughly 18 to 100 years and resided in 20 to 30 US areas. The material sequenced was PBMCs or T cells enriched from blood (not recorded which). The chain uses TRBV11-2 and TRBJ2-1; TRBD1 matches at 12 bases. This receptor was identified in a woman under 30 who had recovered from COVID-19. The CDR3 coding sequence is TGTGCCAGCAGCCCGGGACAGGGGGCCTTCAATGAGCAGTTCTTC. Encoded protein: CASSPGQGAFNEQFF.